Presented here are 26 T cell receptor beta chains from one specimen sequenced in a study of cytomegalovirus exposure and HLA in healthy donors. In the PCR, 60 Vbeta and 13 Jbeta primers were used. Clones were read by immunoSEQ multiplex PCR, and TCRdb kept only the in-frame ones, dropping some. The sample has roughly 150,000 clones; around four fifths are singletons. The sequencing input was PBMCs. The origin of the receptors is a young man in good health and CMV-seropositive.

The V gene is TRBV28, the J gene TRBJ1-5; 10 bases line up with TRBD1. Germline lookup yields CDR1 MDHEN and CDR2 SYDVKM. V trimming: 5 bases; J trimming: 7 bases; junction bases outside the gene matches: 11. This CDR3 is built from 16 residues. CDR3 amino acids: CASSQARQGALQPQHF. The CDR3 nucleotides are TGTGCCAGCAGTCAGGCAAGACAGGGGGCTTTGCAGCCCCAGCATTTT.

V and J are TRBV7-9 and TRBJ2-1; tentatively, D is TRBD1 (6 bases). CDR3 length: 16 residues. V was shortened by 4 bases and J by 6 bases, with 19 bases between the two germline ends. Germline V gene lookup returns CDR1 SEHNR and CDR2 FQNEAQ (reference sequence). CDR3 sequence: CASSSPPFRGRNEQFF. The CDR3 DNA reads TGTGCCAGCAGCTCACCCCCCTTCAGGGGTCGCAATGAGCAGTTCTTC.

The chain has TRBV29-1 and TRBJ2-5; D is ambiguous. The J call may be faulty, since TRBJ2-7 better matches the DNA end. Germline V lookup: CDR1 SQVTM, CDR2 ANQGSEA. The CDR3 contains 14 residues. CDR3 DNA: TGCAGCGTTGAAGATCTTAGTTCTGCTCCCGAGCAGTACTTC. Encoded protein: CSVEDLSSAPEQYF.

This clone was found a few times. This chain's CDR3 is CASSLATFEAFF. CDR3 DNA sequence: TGTGCCAGCAGCTTGGCCACATTTGAAGCTTTCTTT. The chain couples TRBV5-6 to TRBJ1-1; D remains unclear. Germline V lookup: CDR1 SGHDT, CDR2 YYEEEE. The CDR3 extends over 12 amino acids. V dropped 0 bases and J dropped 7 bases, with 7 bases sitting between them.

This clone was seen a few times. This chain uses TRBV30 with TRBJ1-1; TRBD1 aligns across 10 bases. Germline V gene lookup returns CDR1 GTSNPN and CDR2 SVGIG (reference sequence). CDR3 length equals 15 residues. The V gene end was trimmed by 0 bases and the J gene end by 6 bases; junction bases not matched to a gene: 7. CDR3 bases: TGTGCCTGGAGTGTAGGGGACAGGGGAGTCGCTGAAGCTTTCTTT. Translating it yields CAWSVGDRGVAEAFF.

The chain joins TRBV13 to TRBJ2-1, with TRBD2 as a possible D gene (6 bases). The germline CDR1 and CDR2 sequences are PRHDT and FYEKMQ (reference sequence). The CDR3 sequence is 17 residues long. Trimming removed 4 bases at V and 8 bases at J, with 24 bases between. The CDR3 region is CASSSPRTSGGTDEQFF. CDR3 sequence (DNA): TGTGCCAGCAGCTCCCCCCGAACTAGTGGGGGGACCGATGAGCAGTTCTTC.

V is TRBV12-5 and J is TRBJ1-4, with D tentatively TRBD1 (5 bases). Germline CDR1 LGHNT, CDR2 FRNRAP. The CDR3 is 14 residues long. V was trimmed by 1 base and J by 8 bases, leaving 11 bases between them. The CDR3 DNA reads as TGTGCTAGTGGTTTGGGGGGCAGCCCCGAAAAACTGTTTTTT. Its translation is CASGLGGSPEKLFF.

This chain's CDR3 is CASSETGTEAFF. CDR3 coding DNA: TGTGCCAGCAGCGAGACAGGGACTGAAGCTTTCTTT. The chain combines TRBV9 with TRBJ1-1; 7 bases align to TRBD1. The germline V gene encodes CDR1 SGDLS and CDR2 YYNGEE. The CDR3 length is 12 residues. V trimming: 3 bases; J trimming: 5 bases; junction bases outside the gene matches: 1.

V usage is TRBV27 and J usage is TRBJ1-6; 8 positions match TRBD1. Germline CDR1 is MNHEY and CDR2 is SMNVEV (reference sequence). The V and J ends lost 5 bases and 10 bases, in that order; junction bases with no gene match: 10. The CDR3 consists of 15 residues. The CDR3 loop is CASSLNTGGGSPLHF. The CDR3 DNA reads as TGTGCCAGCAGTCTCAACACAGGGGGAGGATCACCCCTCCACTTT.

The table lists this clone with a few counts. The chain combines TRBV5-4 with TRBJ1-2; 8 nucleotides line up with TRBD1. The CDR3 totals 13 residues. Unmatched junction bases numbered 6, after V lost 4 bases and J lost 7 bases. Germline V CDR1 and CDR2: SGHNT, YYREEE (reference sequence). CDR3 DNA: TGTGCCAGCAGCCTAGTCAGGGGGCTTGGCTACACCTTC. It encodes CASSLVRGLGYTF. Filled out from reference TRBV5-4 and TRBJ1-2, the complete variable domain reads ETGVTQSPTHLIKTRGQQVTLRCSSQSGHNTVSWYQQALGQGPQFIFQYYREEENGRGNFPPRFSGLQFPNYSSELNVNALELDDSALYLCASSLVRGLGYTFGSGTRLTVV.

Only one count was recorded for this clone. The V call is TRBV5-4, the J call TRBJ2-3, with TRBD2 identical over 7 bases. The germline CDR1 and CDR2 sequences are SGHNT and YYREEE (reference sequence). This CDR3 is built from 15 residues. V lost 2 bases to trimming and J lost 6 bases; unmatched junction nucleotides: 9. The CDR3 DNA reads TGTGCCAGCAGCTTAACGGGGGGTGGCTTGGATACGCAGTATTTT. Translation gives CASSLTGGGLDTQYF.

J is TRBJ2-7 and V is TRBV19; TRBD2 might be the D (6 bases). CDR1 and CDR2 (germline): LNHDA, SQIVND (reference sequence). This CDR3 has 16 residues. The V gene lost 3 bases and the J gene lost 3 bases, with 18 bases spanning the gap. The CDR3 nucleotides read TGTGCCAGTAGTATCGGGGGTCTCCCTTCTTTCTACGAGCAGTACTTC. Translation: CASSIGGLPSFYEQYF.

This rearrangement joins TRBV12-5 to TRBJ2-3; D unclear. Germline V gene data show CDR1 as LGHNT and CDR2 as FRNRAP. Trimming shortened V by 1 base and J by 4 bases, and 12 bases separated the two germline ends. This CDR3 is built from 15 residues. CDR3 nucleotides: TGTGCTAGTGGTTTGGCCCTCGCACATGCAGATACGCAGTATTTT. Translation gives CASGLALAHADTQYF.

The chain is built from TRBV5-1 and TRBJ2-1; D is possibly TRBD2 (5 bases). The CDR3 loop spans 14 amino acids. Trimming removed 4 bases at V and 2 bases at J, with 10 bases between. Germline V gene sequence: CDR1 SGHRS, CDR2 YFSETQ. In DNA form, the CDR3 reads TGCGCCAGCAGCCCCCACGGGGCCTACAATGAGCAGTTCTTC. Translating it yields CASSPHGAYNEQFF.

The DNA of the CDR3 is TGTGCCAGCTCACCTTCGGGACAGGGTTTATACGAGCAGTACTTC. It yields the protein CASSPSGQGLYEQYF. The genes are TRBV18 and TRBJ2-7; TRBD1 agrees at 9 bases. Germline V CDR1 and CDR2: KGHSH, LQKENI. The CDR3 sequence is 15 residues long. V shed 3 bases, J shed 4 bases, and the junction held 7 bases outside the gene matches.

This chain uses TRBV9 with TRBJ1-3; D gene ambiguous. Germline lookup yields CDR1 SGDLS and CDR2 YYNGEE. Trimming took 0 bases from V and 0 from J, leaving 7 bases between them. The CDR3 covers 15 residues. CDR3 nucleotides: TGTGCCAGCAGCGTAGACCTAAACTCTGGAAACACCATATATTTT. Protein: CASSVDLNSGNTIYF.

This clone was picked up one time. This chain connects TRBV2 to TRBJ2-5; 7 positions agree with TRBD2. V was pared by 6 bases and J by 5 bases, with 3 bases of the junction left unmatched. The CDR3 consists of 12 residues. Per the germline V gene, CDR1 is SNHLY and CDR2 is FYNNEI. CDR3 DNA: TGTGCCAGCAGGGGAGGGGAGGAGACCCAGTACTTC. This gives the protein CASRGGEETQYF.

The chain recombines TRBV5-6 with TRBJ2-2; D is perhaps TRBD1 (6 bases). V dropped 0 bases and J dropped 5 bases, with 14 bases sitting between them. The CDR3 consists of 16 residues. From germline, CDR1 is SGHDT and CDR2 YYEEEE. The CDR3 spells CASSLAGITGTGELFF. The CDR3 DNA follows: TGTGCCAGCAGCTTGGCTGGTATAACAGGGACCGGGGAGCTGTTTTTT.

The chain couples TRBV25-1 to TRBJ2-5; maybe TRBD2 (7 bases). The CDR3 is 15 amino acids. Trimming stripped 3 bases from V and 4 bases from J, with 15 bases between. CDR1 and CDR2 from the germline V gene are MGHDK and SYGVNS. The CDR3 DNA is TGTGCCAGCAGTGACGTTCGGGGGGCCGGAGAGACCCAGTACTTC. Its protein product is CASSDVRGAGETQYF.

The V gene is TRBV7-3, the J gene TRBJ2-5; a possible D gene is TRBD2 (7 bases). The CDR3 loop spans 15 amino acids. Germline V gene data show CDR1 as SGHTA and CDR2 as FQGTGA. Trimming cost V 5 bases and J 5 bases, with 18 bases left between them. CDR3 amino acids: CASSALGGAQETQYF. The CDR3 DNA follows: TGTGCCAGCAGCGCCCTTGGGGGGGCCCAGGAGACCCAGTACTTC.

This chain uses TRBV15 with TRBJ1-2; 8 positions match TRBD1. The CDR3 extends over 15 amino acids. Germline CDR1 is LNHNV and CDR2 is YYDKDF (reference sequence). Unmatched junction bases numbered 5, after V lost 5 bases and J lost 0 bases. The CDR3 loop is CATSARTGPNYGYTF. The CDR3 DNA sequence: TGTGCCACCAGCGCCAGGACAGGGCCTAACTATGGCTACACCTTC.

V and J are TRBV29-1 and TRBJ2-3; weak D call: TRBD1 (6 bases). The V gene's germline CDR1 is SQVTM and CDR2 ANQGSEA. There are 15 residues in the CDR3. V shed 8 bases and J shed 2 bases, with 20 bases lying between them. The chain's CDR3 is CSTVAGQITTDTQYF. The CDR3 nucleotides read TGCAGCACAGTGGCCGGACAGATTACCACAGATACGCAGTATTTT.

Only a few counts were recorded for this clone. The chain couples TRBV19 to TRBJ1-4; D might be TRBD1 (5 bases). Trimming cost V 8 bases and J 8 bases, with 12 bases left between them. The CDR3 spans 12 residues. The germline V gene encodes CDR1 LNHDA and CDR2 SQIVND (reference sequence). CDR3 DNA: TGTGCCAGTGCCCAGGGAGGAGAAAAACTGTTTTTT. Its protein product is CASAQGGEKLFF.

The rearrangement links TRBV5-6 to TRBJ2-7, with a weak D call TRBD1 (6 bases). The germline V and J ends were trimmed by 3 bases and 4 bases, with 14 bases remaining between them. This CDR3 is 14 amino acids long. Per the germline V gene, CDR1 is SGHDT and CDR2 is YYEEEE. This CDR3 reads CASSSGGQKYEQYF. The CDR3 DNA is TGTGCCAGCAGCTCAGGTGGACAGAAGTACGAGCAGTACTTC.

This chain connects TRBV21-1 to TRBJ2-7; TRBD1 is taken as the D call from the table, unchecked against the DNA. TRBV21-1 is reported as a pseudogene. The CDR3 length is 18 residues. The DNA for the CDR3 is TGTGCCAGCAGCAGAAAATGGGCCCGAGACAGGGGGCCGCGTGAGCAGTACTTC. It translates to CASSRKWARDRGPREQYF.

J is TRBJ2-2 and V is TRBV5-6; D might be TRBD1 (7 bases). Germline CDR1 SGHDT, CDR2 YYEEEE. V was pared by 3 bases and J by 4 bases, with 22 bases between. The CDR3 contains 18 residues. CDR3 bases: TGTGCCAGCAGCTCAATCACGGGGGACAGAGGCCCCACCGGGGAGCTGTTTTTT. Protein product: CASSSITGDRGPTGELFF.